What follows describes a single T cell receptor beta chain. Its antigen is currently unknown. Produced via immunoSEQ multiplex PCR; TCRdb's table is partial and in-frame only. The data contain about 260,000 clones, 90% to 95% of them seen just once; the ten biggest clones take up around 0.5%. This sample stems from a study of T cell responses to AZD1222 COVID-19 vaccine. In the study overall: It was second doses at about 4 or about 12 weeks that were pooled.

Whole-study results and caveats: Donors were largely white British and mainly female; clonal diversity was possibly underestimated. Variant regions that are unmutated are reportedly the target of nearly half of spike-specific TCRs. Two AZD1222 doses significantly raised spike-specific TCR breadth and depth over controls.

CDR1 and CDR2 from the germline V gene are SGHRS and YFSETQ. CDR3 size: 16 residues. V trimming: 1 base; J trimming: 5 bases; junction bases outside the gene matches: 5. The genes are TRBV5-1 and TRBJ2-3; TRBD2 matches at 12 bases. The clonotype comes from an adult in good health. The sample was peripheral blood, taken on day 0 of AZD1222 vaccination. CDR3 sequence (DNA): TGCGCCAGCAGCTTGCTAGCGGGGGGGCAGGGAGATACGCAGTATTTT. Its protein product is CASSLLAGGQGDTQYF.